The subject of this entry is one T cell receptor beta chain. No antigen is known for it. The data were obtained in a study of T cell responses to AZD1222 COVID-19 vaccine. Findings and limits, study-wide: A reported finding is that nearly half of spike-specific TCRs target unmutated variant regions.

Produced via immunoSEQ multiplex PCR; TCRdb's table is partial and in-frame only. There are tens of thousands of clones in the sample; roughly 80% occur only once, and 2.9% lies in the top ten. CDR1 is SGHRS and CDR2 is YFSETQ in the germline V gene. Trimming left V 0 bases short and J 0 bases short, with 13 bases between. This CDR3 region has 17 residues. This chain joins TRBV5-1 and TRBJ1-3; no firm D call. This TCR came from an adult in good health. This specimen consisted of peripheral blood, obtained on day 0 of AZD1222 vaccination. This CDR3 is CASSLAGWGNSGNTIYF. Written as DNA, the CDR3 is TGCGCCAGCAGCTTGGCCGGCTGGGGTAACTCTGGAAACACCATATATTTT. Full variable domain (remainder filled in from reference TRBV5-1 and TRBJ1-3): KAGVTQTPRYLIKTRGQQVTLSCSPISGHRSVSWYQQTPGQGLQFLFEYFSETQRNKGNFPGRFSGRQFSNSRSEMNVSTLELGDSALYLCASSLAGWGNSGNTIYFGEGSWLTVV.